Presented here are 16 T cell receptor beta chains from one specimen sequenced in a study of cytomegalovirus exposure and HLA in healthy donors. Method: immunoSEQ multiplex PCR; TCRdb's copy keeps in-frame clones and lacks some. The table includes over 150,000 clones, about 90% detected once. Sequencing was done on a sample of PBMCs. Source of these receptors: a woman under 30 in good health and CMV-seropositive.

The V call is TRBV5-4, the J call TRBJ2-2, with no clear D. The germline V gene encodes CDR1 SGHNT and CDR2 YYREEE (reference sequence). The CDR3 is 12 residues long. The V end was cut by 2 bases, the J end by 6 bases, with 5 bases between. CDR3 nucleotide sequence: TGTGCCAGCAGCTTCTCTCCCGGGGAGCTGTTTTTT. Translated: CASSFSPGELFF. Variable domain in full (rest from reference TRBV5-4 and TRBJ2-2): ETGVTQSPTHLIKTRGQQVTLRCSSQSGHNTVSWYQQALGQGPQFIFQYYREEENGRGNFPPRFSGLQFPNYSSELNVNALELDDSALYLCASSFSPGELFFGEGSRLTVL.

The rearrangement uses TRBV28 and TRBJ1-4, with 9 bases matching TRBD1. The junction had 10 bases not matched to a gene; V was cut back by 3 bases and J by 8 bases. In germline, CDR1 is MDHEN, CDR2 SYDVKM. This CDR3 comprises 16 residues. CDR3 region: CASSFLQTGGPEKLFF. For the CDR3, the DNA is TGTGCCAGCAGTTTCCTACAGACAGGGGGTCCAGAAAAACTGTTTTTT.

This chain connects TRBV2 to TRBJ1-2; 7 bases match TRBD1. Germline V CDR1 and CDR2: SNHLY, FYNNEI. The V gene end was trimmed by 6 bases and the J gene end by 7 bases; junction bases not matched to a gene: 5. The CDR3 sequence is 12 residues long. The DNA for the CDR3 is TGTGCCAGCAGATCAGGGGGTACTGGCTACACCTTC. This translates into CASRSGGTGYTF. Complete variable domain (other parts from reference TRBV2 and TRBJ1-2): EPEVTQTPSHQVTQMGQEVILRCVPISNHLYFYWYRQILGQKVEFLVSFYNNEISEKSEIFDDQFSVERPDGSNFTLKIRSTKLEDSAMYFCASRSGGTGYTFGSGTRLTVV.

The CDR3 nucleotides are TGTGCCAGTAGTAACCCGGGACAGTACACTGAAGCTTTCTTT. Its protein is CASSNPGQYTEAFF. This sequence joins TRBV19 and TRBJ1-1; 7 bases agree with TRBD1. With V trimmed by 4 bases and J by 3 bases, 5 bases remained unmatched. Germline values: CDR1 LNHDA, CDR2 SQIVND (reference sequence). This CDR3 has 14 amino acids.

This clone was seen only once. The rearrangement uses TRBV7-3 and TRBJ1-1; D call uncertain. V lost 0 bases and J 0 bases, leaving 8 bases between the germline ends. The CDR3 covers 15 residues. Germline V lookup: CDR1 SGHTA, CDR2 FQGTGA. The CDR3 loop is CASSLTASVNTEAFF. The CDR3 bases are TGTGCCAGCAGCTTAACGGCCAGCGTGAACACTGAAGCTTTCTTT. The whole variable domain, remainder taken from reference TRBV7-3 and TRBJ1-1, is GAGVSQTPSNKVTEKGKYVELRCDPISGHTALYWYRQSLGQGPEFLIYFQGTGAADDSGLPNDRFFAVRPEGSVSTLKIQRTERGDSAVYLCASSLTASVNTEAFFGQGTRLTVV.

A single count supports this clone. V is TRBV29-1 and J is TRBJ2-7; a weak D match, TRBD2 (5 bases). Germline lookup yields CDR1 SQVTM and CDR2 ANQGSEA. V shed 5 bases and J shed 5 bases, with 10 bases lying between them. The CDR3 contains 11 residues. CDR3 amino acids: CSVRRGDEQYF. Here the CDR3 DNA reads TGCAGCGTTAGACGGGGAGACGAGCAGTACTTC.

The chain carries TRBV7-8 and TRBJ2-5; 8 bases fit TRBD1. Per germline, CDR1 SGHVS and CDR2 FQNEAQ. CDR3 length: 14 amino acids. V trimming: 5 bases; J trimming: 1 base; junction bases outside the gene matches: 3. The CDR3 DNA sequence: TGTGCCAGCAGCCCCAGGGGGCCCCAAGAGACCCAGTACTTC. This translates into CASSPRGPQETQYF.

This clone was detected once. This sample also contains other DNA sequences that code for the same CDR3. In DNA form, the CDR3 reads TGTGCCAGCAGTGAAAGGGGAGGCACTGAAGCTTTCTTT. This encodes CASSERGGTEAFF. The V gene is TRBV6-1, the J gene TRBJ1-1, with D perhaps TRBD1 (5 bases). This CDR3 contains 13 residues. Per germline, CDR1 MNHNS and CDR2 SASEGT. V lost 2 bases, J lost 4 bases, and 8 bases lay in between.

The chain joins TRBV5-1 to TRBJ1-1; the D gene is possibly TRBD1 (6 bases). Germline lookup yields CDR1 SGHRS and CDR2 YFSETQ. Between the trimmed V and J ends, which lost 3 bases and 0 bases, there was a span of 12 bases. There are 15 residues in the CDR3. The CDR3 sequence: CASSSGQLMNTEAFF. In DNA form, the CDR3 reads TGCGCCAGCAGCTCCGGACAGTTAATGAACACTGAAGCTTTCTTT.

V and J are TRBV4-2 and TRBJ2-7; TRBD1 aligns across 7 bases. Germline trimming cut 2 bases from V and 3 bases from J; bases unmatched to any gene: 7. The CDR3 spans 15 residues. CDR1 and CDR2 (germline): LGHNA, YNFKEQ. Written as DNA, the CDR3 is TGTGCCAGCAGCCAAATCCGGGACAGCCACTACGAGCAGTACTTC. Translating gives CASSQIRDSHYEQYF.

This chain connects TRBV5-4 to TRBJ2-1; 8 nucleotides line up with TRBD2. V was pared by 0 bases and J by 7 bases, with 15 bases of the junction left unmatched. The CDR3 extends over 18 amino acids. Germline CDR1 SGHNT, CDR2 YYREEE (reference sequence). The DNA of the CDR3 is TGTGCCAGCAGCTTGGGGATGAGCGGGAGAGGTTCTAATAATGAGCAGTTCTTC. It encodes CASSLGMSGRGSNNEQFF.

The V gene is TRBV6-5, the J gene TRBJ2-7; perhaps TRBD2 as D (6 bases). V was trimmed by 3 bases and J by 2 bases, leaving 11 bases between them. This CDR3 is built from 14 residues. Per the germline V gene, CDR1 is MNHEY and CDR2 is SVGAGI. The CDR3 reads CASSYSREAYEQYF. The CDR3 region has the DNA TGTGCCAGCAGTTATTCCAGGGAGGCCTACGAGCAGTACTTC.

The chain has TRBV7-2 and TRBJ2-7, with 10 bases fitting TRBD2. CDR3 size: 15 residues. Germline V gene sequence: CDR1 SGHTA, CDR2 FQGNSA. The J segment lost 6 bases and the V segment lost 0 bases, leaving 5 bases of the junction unmatched. CDR3 DNA: TGTGCCAGCAGCTTAGCGGGTAGCGGGAGGCGCGAGCAGTACTTC. Its translation is CASSLAGSGRREQYF.

J is TRBJ2-3 and V is TRBV7-8, with D perhaps matching TRBD1 (6 bases). V lost 5 bases and J 5 bases, leaving 11 bases between the germline ends. This CDR3 comprises 13 residues. CDR1 SGHVS and CDR2 FQNEAQ come from the germline V gene. CDR3 DNA sequence: TGTGCCAGCAGCGGAAGAGGGGGAGATACGCAGTATTTT. It encodes CASSGRGGDTQYF.

The rearrangement uses TRBV27 and TRBJ2-7; TRBD2 is a possible D gene (6 bases). Germline CDR1 MNHEY, CDR2 SMNVEV (reference sequence). Trimming pared 6 bases from V and 5 bases from J, leaving 20 bases between. CDR3 size: 15 residues. In nucleotides, the CDR3 is TGTGCCAGCAGCCCGAACCGGCTAGCGATCGACGAGCAGTACTTC. It specifies CASSPNRLAIDEQYF.

The V call is TRBV11-2, the J call TRBJ1-1, with no clear D. The CDR3 is 13 amino acids. V lost 0 bases to trimming and J lost 2 bases, with 4 bases between them. Germline CDR1 reads SGHAT; CDR2 reads FQNNGV. The chain's CDR3 is CASSLDLNTEAFF. The CDR3 DNA reads as TGTGCCAGCAGCTTAGATCTCAACACTGAAGCTTTCTTT.